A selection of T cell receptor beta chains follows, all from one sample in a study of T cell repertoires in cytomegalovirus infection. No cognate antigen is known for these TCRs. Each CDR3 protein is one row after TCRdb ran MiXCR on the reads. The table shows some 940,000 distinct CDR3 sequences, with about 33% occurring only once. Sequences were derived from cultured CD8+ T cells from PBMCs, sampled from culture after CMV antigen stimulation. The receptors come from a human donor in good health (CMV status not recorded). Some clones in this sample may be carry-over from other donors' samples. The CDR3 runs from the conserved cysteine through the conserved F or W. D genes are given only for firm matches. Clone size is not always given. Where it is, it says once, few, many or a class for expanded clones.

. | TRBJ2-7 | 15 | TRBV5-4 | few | CASSLSWDNSYEQYF | TGTGCCAGCAGCTTGAGTTGGGATAACTCCTACGAGCAGTACTTC
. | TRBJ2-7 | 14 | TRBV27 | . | CASSDGGPTYEQYF | TGTGCCAGCAGTGACGGGGGGCCGACCTACGAGCAGTACTTC
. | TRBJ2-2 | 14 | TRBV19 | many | CASTWVANTGELFF | TGTGCCAGTACTTGGGTCGCGAACACCGGGGAGCTGTTTTTT
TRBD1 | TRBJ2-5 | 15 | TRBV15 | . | CATSSPGGGRETQYF | TGTGCCACCAGCAGCCCAGGGGGCGGTCGGGAGACCCAGTACTTC
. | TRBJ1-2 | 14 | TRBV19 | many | CASSFSYTNYGYTF | TGTGCCAGTAGTTTCAGCTATACTAACTATGGCTACACCTTC
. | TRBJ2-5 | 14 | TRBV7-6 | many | CASSSERGTETQYF | TGTGCCAGCAGCTCCGAAAGGGGGACGGAGACCCAGTACTTC
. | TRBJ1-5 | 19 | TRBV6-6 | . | CASSNPGTGPSYSNQPQHF | TGTGCCAGCAGCAATCCCGGGACTGGGCCCTCCTATAGCAATCAGCCCCAGCATTTT
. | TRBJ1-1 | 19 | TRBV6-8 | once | CASSYSKGNGRGRRPEAFF | TGTGCCAGCAGTTACTCGAAGGGCAATGGTCGGGGTCGGCGGCCTGAAGCTTTCTTT
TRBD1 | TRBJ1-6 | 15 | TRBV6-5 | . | CASNAVTGGYSPLHF | TGTGCCAGCAATGCCGTTACAGGGGGGTATTCACCCCTCCACTTT
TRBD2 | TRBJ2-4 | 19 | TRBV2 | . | CASRAVGLAGGAAKNIQYF | TGTGCCAGCAGGGCCGTGGGACTAGCGGGGGGGGCGGCCAAAAACATTCAGTACTTC
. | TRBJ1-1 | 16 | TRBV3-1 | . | CASSQDRFWGLKGAFF | TGTGCCAGCAGCCAAGATCGGTTTTGGGGATTGAAGGGAGCTTTCTTT
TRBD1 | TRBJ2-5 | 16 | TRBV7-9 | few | CASSSSLQGARETQYF | TGTGCCAGCAGCTCGTCGCTTCAGGGGGCCCGAGAGACCCAGTACTTC
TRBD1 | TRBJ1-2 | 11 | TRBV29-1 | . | CSAWDRGGYTF | TGCAGCGCCTGGGACAGGGGTGGCTACACCTTC
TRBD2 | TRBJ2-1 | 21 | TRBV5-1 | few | CASSSSRLAGTPESPYNEQFF | TGCGCCAGCAGCTCCTCTAGACTAGCGGGGACGCCCGAGTCGCCCTACAATGAGCAGTTCTTC
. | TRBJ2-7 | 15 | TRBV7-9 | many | CASTSPGTRYYEQYF | TGTGCCAGCACCTCGCCCGGGACAAGATACTACGAGCAGTACTTC
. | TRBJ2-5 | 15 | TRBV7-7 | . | CASSLEFQGGETQYF | TGTGCTAGCAGCTTAGAGTTCCAGGGTGGGGAGACCCAGTACTTC
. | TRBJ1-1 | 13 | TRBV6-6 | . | CASTKLWETEAFF | TGTGCCAGCACTAAACTGTGGGAGACTGAAGCTTTCTTT
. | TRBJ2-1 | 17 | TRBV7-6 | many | CASSFARGRRVYNEQFF | TGTGCCAGCAGCTTTGCGAGGGGCCGCCGAGTTTACAATGAGCAGTTCTTC
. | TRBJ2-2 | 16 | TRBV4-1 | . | CASSQEFPGNTGELFF | TGCGCCAGCAGCCAAGAGTTCCCGGGGAACACCGGGGAGCTGTTTTTT
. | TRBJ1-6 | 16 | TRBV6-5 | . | CASSYSSSSYNSPLHF | TGTGCCAGCAGTTACTCGAGTTCTTCCTATAATTCACCCCTCCACTTT
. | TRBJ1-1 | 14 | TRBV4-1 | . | CASSFPDQDTEAFF | TGCGCCAGCAGCTTTCCAGACCAGGACACTGAAGCTTTCTTT
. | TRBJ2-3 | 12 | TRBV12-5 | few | CASGLVPYTQYF | TGTGCTAGTGGTTTGGTACCCTATACGCAGTATTTT
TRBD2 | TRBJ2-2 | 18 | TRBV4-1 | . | CASSQAFLAGGWTGELFF | TGCGCCAGCAGCCAAGCCTTCTTAGCGGGGGGATGGACCGGGGAGCTGTTTTTT
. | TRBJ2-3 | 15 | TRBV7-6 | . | CASSLAVGRTDTQYF | TGTGCCAGCAGCTTAGCAGTCGGCCGCACAGATACGCAGTATTTT
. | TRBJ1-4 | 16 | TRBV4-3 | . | CASSQDAAATNEKLFF | TGCGCCAGCAGCCAAGACGCGGCAGCAACTAATGAAAAACTGTTTTTT
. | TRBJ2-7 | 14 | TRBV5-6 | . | CASSLGANSYEQYF | TGTGCCAGCAGCTTGGGGGCTAATTCCTACGAGCAGTACTTC
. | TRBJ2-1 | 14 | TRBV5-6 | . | CASSLRGGPYEQFF | TGTGCCAGCAGCTTGAGGGGGGGGCCTTATGAGCAGTTCTTC
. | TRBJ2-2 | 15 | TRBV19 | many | CASSLTRGATGELFF | TGTGCCAGTAGTCTCACGCGCGGGGCCACCGGGGAGCTGTTTTTT
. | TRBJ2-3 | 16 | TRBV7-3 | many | CASSLPGPVGPDTQYF | TGTGCCAGCAGCTTGCCCGGGCCGGTCGGGCCAGATACGCAGTATTTT
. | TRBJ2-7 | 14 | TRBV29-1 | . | CSVGNRNFSYEQYF | TGCAGCGTTGGGAACAGAAATTTCTCCTACGAGCAGTACTTC
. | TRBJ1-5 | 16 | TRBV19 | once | CASNHRGALSNQPQHF | TGTGCCAGTAACCACCGGGGAGCCCTTAGCAATCAGCCCCAGCATTTT
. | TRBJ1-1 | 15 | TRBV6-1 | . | CASSERRGPGTEAFF | TGTGCCAGCAGTGAAAGGAGGGGACCGGGGACTGAAGCTTTCTTT